The 13 T cell receptor beta chains reported below all come from one sample, sequenced in a study of CD8+ T cells in alopecia areata. Following RNA extraction, reverse transcription yielded cDNA that acted as the sequencing template. This table comes from immunoSEQ multiplex PCR, and its TCRdb copy is limited to in-frame clones, with some not included. The sample consists of about 200,000 clones, 50% to 60% of them appearing once. The sequences come from CD4+ T cells sorted from blood, collected at week 0. These receptors were obtained from a human donor with alopecia areata.

The chain couples TRBV4-1 to TRBJ1-5; D uncertain. The CDR3 covers 14 residues. V was cut by 0 bases and J by 4 bases, with 7 bases left in between. The germline V gene has CDR1 MGHRA and CDR2 YSYEKL. CDR3 bases: TGCGCCAGCAGCCAAGATGGATGGAATCAGCCCCAGCATTTT. Amino acids: CASSQDGWNQPQHF.

The chain joins TRBV30 to TRBJ2-7, with 10 bases matching TRBD1. Germline loops: CDR1 GTSNPN, CDR2 SVGIG (reference sequence). Trimming removed 0 bases from V and 2 bases from J; junction bases left unmatched: 4. This CDR3 region has 15 residues. The DNA of the CDR3 is TGTGCCTGGAGTGTAAAGGGGACAGGGGCCTACGAGCAGTACTTC. Amino acid sequence: CAWSVKGTGAYEQYF.

The chain has TRBV6-5 and TRBJ2-1; D call uncertain. The V gene lost 0 bases and the J gene lost 8 bases, with 5 bases spanning the gap. The germline V gene has CDR1 MNHEY and CDR2 SVGAGI. The CDR3 has 12 residues. CDR3 in amino acids: CASSYSRHEQFF. CDR3 coding DNA: TGTGCCAGCAGTTACTCTCGGCATGAGCAGTTCTTC.

The V gene is TRBV29-1, the J gene TRBJ1-2, with a possible D match to TRBD1 (5 bases). This CDR3 is built from 13 residues. Germline V CDR1 and CDR2: SQVTM, ANQGSEA. Trimming took 7 bases from V and 2 from J, leaving 14 bases between them. The CDR3 here is CSDRPAGNYGYTF. CDR3 in DNA: TGCAGCGATCGCCCCGCAGGGAACTATGGCTACACCTTC.

Comments on this clone: This sample includes further DNA sequences coding for the same CDR3. The rearrangement uses TRBV5-1 and TRBJ2-3, with D perhaps matching TRBD2 (6 bases). The CDR3 is 14 residues long. The germline CDR1 and CDR2 sequences are SGHRS and YFSETQ. With 2 bases removed from V and 2 bases from J, the gap between germline ends came to 9 bases. CDR3 protein: CASSLGTSTDTQYF. CDR3 nucleotide sequence: TGCGCCAGCAGCTTAGGGACTTCCACAGATACGCAGTATTTT.

This chain links TRBV27 with TRBJ2-7; tentative D call: TRBD2 (6 bases). CDR1 MNHEY and CDR2 SMNVEV come from the germline V gene (reference sequence). The CDR3 loop spans 13 amino acids. Trimming pared 5 bases from V and 5 bases from J, leaving 13 bases between. CDR3 residues: CASSAGTVHEQYF. CDR3 nucleotides: TGTGCCAGCAGTGCCGGGACTGTTCACGAGCAGTACTTC.

The V gene is TRBV11-2, the J gene TRBJ2-5, with 7 positions matching TRBD2. Germline V gene sequence: CDR1 SGHAT, CDR2 FQNNGV. This CDR3 region has 14 residues. The V segment lost 5 bases and the J segment 2 bases; nucleotides outside the gene matches: 5. In DNA form, the CDR3 reads TGTGCCAGCAGCCCAAGGACTAGTCAAGAGACCCAGTACTTC. Amino acid sequence: CASSPRTSQETQYF. The full variable domain, in which reference TRBV11-2 and TRBJ2-5 provide the parts outside the CDR3, is EAGVAQSPRYKIIEKRQSVAFWCNPISGHATLYWYQQILGQGPKLLIQFQNNGVVDDSQLPKDRFSAERLKGVDSTLKIQPAKLEDSAVYLCASSPRTSQETQYFGPGTRLLVL.

The chain is built from TRBV7-7 and TRBJ2-2; possibly TRBD2 for D (5 bases). Germline V CDR1 and CDR2: SSHAT, FNYEAQ (reference sequence). The CDR3 sequence is 15 residues long. The V gene lost 5 bases and the J gene lost 0 bases, with 10 bases spanning the gap. The CDR3 nucleotides read TGTGCCAGCAGCAAATCGGGGTCGAACACCGGGGAGCTGTTTTTT. As protein: CASSKSGSNTGELFF.

This clone was counted between two and nine times. This chain links TRBV19 with TRBJ2-7; D perhaps matches TRBD2 (5 bases). Trimming took 5 bases from V and 0 from J, leaving 5 bases between them. The CDR3 is 12 amino acids. Germline assignment: CDR1 LNHDA and CDR2 SQIVND (reference sequence). The CDR3 loop reads CASSGGSYEQYF. DNA for the CDR3: TGTGCCAGTAGTGGAGGCTCCTACGAGCAGTACTTC.

The rearrangement joins TRBV11-2 to TRBJ2-1, with 13 nucleotides matching TRBD2. The germline CDR1 and CDR2 sequences are SGHAT and FQNNGV. The junction had 6 bases not matched to a gene; V was cut back by 5 bases and J by 5 bases. The length of the CDR3 is 16 residues. The CDR3 bases are TGTGCCAGCAGCGTTCCGGGACTAGCGGGACACAATGAGCAGTTCTTC. Its translation: CASSVPGLAGHNEQFF.

The rearrangement joins TRBV11-2 to TRBJ2-1; 7 bases agree with TRBD2. The CDR3 is made up of 14 amino acids. The V gene's germline CDR1 is SGHAT and CDR2 FQNNGV. V gave up 7 bases and J gave up 7 bases; unmatched junction bases: 10. In nucleotides, the CDR3 is TGTGCCAGCAACTACGCGGGGGTGTGGAATGAGCAGTTCTTC. Encoded protein: CASNYAGVWNEQFF.

The CDR3 sequence: CASSHPGTGASNTEAFF. DNA for the CDR3: TGCGCCAGCAGCCACCCCGGGACAGGGGCGTCCAACACTGAAGCTTTCTTT. The J gene is TRBJ1-1, the V gene TRBV4-1, with TRBD1 matching 10 bases. The CDR3 loop spans 17 amino acids. V shed 3 bases, J shed 2 bases, and the junction held 9 bases outside the gene matches. Germline V CDR1 and CDR2: MGHRA, YSYEKL.

This clone occurred a few times. The sample carries other DNA sequences with the same CDR3. This chain joins TRBV11-2 and TRBJ1-2; perhaps TRBD1 as D (5 bases). Trimming took off 0 bases at V and 8 bases at J, with 10 bases between the two ends. The CDR3 loop spans 13 amino acids. Per germline, CDR1 SGHAT and CDR2 FQNNGV. CDR3 residues: CASSLEGARGYTF. The CDR3 DNA reads as TGTGCCAGCAGCTTAGAAGGGGCGCGGGGCTACACCTTC.